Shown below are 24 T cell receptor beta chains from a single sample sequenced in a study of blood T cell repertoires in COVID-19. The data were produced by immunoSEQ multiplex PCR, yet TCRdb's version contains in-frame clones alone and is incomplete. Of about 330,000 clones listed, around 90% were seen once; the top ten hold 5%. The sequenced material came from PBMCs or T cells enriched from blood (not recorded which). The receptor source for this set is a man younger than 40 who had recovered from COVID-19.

CDR3 protein: CASSAQGRRYNEQFF. CDR3 DNA: TGTGCCAGCAGTGCACAGGGACGGAGATACAATGAGCAGTTCTTC. V gene TRBV2 combines with J gene TRBJ2-1; TRBD1 is a possible D gene (6 bases). The CDR3 spans 15 residues. With 4 bases removed from V and 4 bases from J, the gap between germline ends came to 14 bases. The germline V gene has CDR1 SNHLY and CDR2 FYNNEI.

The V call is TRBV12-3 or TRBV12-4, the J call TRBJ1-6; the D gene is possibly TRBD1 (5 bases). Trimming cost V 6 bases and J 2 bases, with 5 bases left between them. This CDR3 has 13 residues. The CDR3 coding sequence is TGTGCCAGCAGGACAGCCTATAATTCACCCCTCCACTTT. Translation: CASRTAYNSPLHF.

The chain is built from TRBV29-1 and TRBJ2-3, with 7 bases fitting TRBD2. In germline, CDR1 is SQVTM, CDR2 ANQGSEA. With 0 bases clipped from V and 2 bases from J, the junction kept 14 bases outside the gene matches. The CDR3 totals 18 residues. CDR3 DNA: TGCAGCGTTGAAGATCAAGACGGTTGGGGGGGGTTCACAGATACGCAGTATTTT. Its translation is CSVEDQDGWGGFTDTQYF.

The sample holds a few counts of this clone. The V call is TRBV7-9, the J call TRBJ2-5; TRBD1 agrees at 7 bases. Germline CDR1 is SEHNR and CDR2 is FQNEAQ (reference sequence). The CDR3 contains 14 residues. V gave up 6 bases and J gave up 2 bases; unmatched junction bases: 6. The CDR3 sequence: CASRKTTGQETQYF. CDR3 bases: TGTGCCAGCAGAAAAACGACAGGGCAAGAGACCCAGTACTTC.

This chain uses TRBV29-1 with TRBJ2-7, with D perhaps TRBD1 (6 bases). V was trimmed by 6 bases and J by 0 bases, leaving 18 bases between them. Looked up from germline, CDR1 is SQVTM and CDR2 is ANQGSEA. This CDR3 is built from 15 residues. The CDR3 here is CSVLELGHSSYEQYF. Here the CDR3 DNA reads TGCAGCGTACTCGAACTGGGACACAGCTCCTACGAGCAGTACTTC.

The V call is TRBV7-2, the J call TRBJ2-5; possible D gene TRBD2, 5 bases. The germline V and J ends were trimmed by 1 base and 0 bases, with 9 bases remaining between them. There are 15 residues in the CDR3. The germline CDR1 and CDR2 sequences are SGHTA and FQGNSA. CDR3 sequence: CASSLVPGDQETQYF. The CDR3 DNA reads TGTGCCAGCAGCTTAGTCCCCGGGGACCAAGAGACCCAGTACTTC.

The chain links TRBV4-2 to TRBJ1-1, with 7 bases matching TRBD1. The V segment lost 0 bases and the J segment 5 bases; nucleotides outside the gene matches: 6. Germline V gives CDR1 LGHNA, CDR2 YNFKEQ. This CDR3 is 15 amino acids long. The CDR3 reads CASSQETGADTEAFF. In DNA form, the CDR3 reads TGTGCCAGCAGCCAAGAAACAGGGGCAGATACTGAAGCTTTCTTT.

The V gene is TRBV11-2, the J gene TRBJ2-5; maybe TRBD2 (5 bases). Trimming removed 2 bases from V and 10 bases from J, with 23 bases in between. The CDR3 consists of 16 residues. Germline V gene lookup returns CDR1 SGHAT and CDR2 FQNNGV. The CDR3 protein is CASSLIQRIAREGQYF. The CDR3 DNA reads TGTGCCAGCAGCTTAATCCAGCGGATCGCAAGAGAAGGCCAGTACTTC.

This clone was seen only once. Here the CDR3 reads CATSEQGYNEQFF. DNA of the CDR3: TGTGCCACCAGTGAACAGGGATACAATGAGCAGTTCTTC. The genes are TRBV24-1 and TRBJ2-1; D is perhaps TRBD1 (6 bases). CDR1 is KGHDR, CDR2 SFDVKD, per germline. V lost 4 bases and J 4 bases, leaving 7 bases between the germline ends. This CDR3 has 13 residues.

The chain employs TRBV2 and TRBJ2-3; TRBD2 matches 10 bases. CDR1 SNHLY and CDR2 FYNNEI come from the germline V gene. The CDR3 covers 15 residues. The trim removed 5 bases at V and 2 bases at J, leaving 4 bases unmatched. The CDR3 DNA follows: TGTGCCAGCAGTTTTGGGACTAGCGTCACAGATACGCAGTATTTT. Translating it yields CASSFGTSVTDTQYF. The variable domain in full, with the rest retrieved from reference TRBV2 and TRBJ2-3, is EPEVTQTPSHQVTQMGQEVILRCVPISNHLYFYWYRQILGQKVEFLVSFYNNEISEKSEIFDDQFSVERPDGSNFTLKIRSTKLEDSAMYFCASSFGTSVTDTQYFGPGTRLTVL.

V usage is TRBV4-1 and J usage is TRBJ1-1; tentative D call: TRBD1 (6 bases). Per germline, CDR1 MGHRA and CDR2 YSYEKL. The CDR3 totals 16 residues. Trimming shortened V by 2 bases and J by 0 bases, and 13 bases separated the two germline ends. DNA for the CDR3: TGCGCCAGCAGCCAACGTCCCGGGGACATGAACACTGAAGCTTTCTTT. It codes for CASSQRPGDMNTEAFF.

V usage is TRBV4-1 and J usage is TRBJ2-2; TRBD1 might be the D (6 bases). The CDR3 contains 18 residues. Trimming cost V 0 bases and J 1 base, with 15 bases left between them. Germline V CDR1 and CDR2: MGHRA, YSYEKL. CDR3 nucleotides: TGCGCCAGCAGCCAAGATGTTACGCAACAGGGGAACACCGGGGAGCTGTTTTTT. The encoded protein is CASSQDVTQQGNTGELFF.

In nucleotides, the CDR3 is TGTGCCAGCAGCTTAGGGACAGGGGCCGGGGAGCTGTTTTTT. Protein: CASSLGTGAGELFF. The chain employs TRBV5-5 and TRBJ2-2, with TRBD1 matching over 10 bases. Germline CDR1 reads SGHKS; CDR2 reads YYEKEE (reference sequence). The length of the CDR3 is 14 residues. The V segment lost 2 bases and the J segment 6 bases; nucleotides outside the gene matches: 1.

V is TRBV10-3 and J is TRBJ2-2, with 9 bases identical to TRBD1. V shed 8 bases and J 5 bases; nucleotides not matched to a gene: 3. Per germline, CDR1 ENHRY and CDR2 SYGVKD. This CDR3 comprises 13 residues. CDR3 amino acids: CAIGTGQTGELFF. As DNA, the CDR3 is TGTGCCATCGGGACAGGGCAGACCGGGGAGCTGTTTTTT.

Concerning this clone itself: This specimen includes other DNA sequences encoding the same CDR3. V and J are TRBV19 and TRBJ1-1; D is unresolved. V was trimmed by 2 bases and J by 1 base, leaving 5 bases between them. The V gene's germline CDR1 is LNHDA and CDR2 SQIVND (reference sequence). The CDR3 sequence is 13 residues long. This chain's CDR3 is CASSIRGNTEAFF. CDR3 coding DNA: TGTGCCAGTAGTATAAGAGGGAACACTGAAGCTTTCTTT.

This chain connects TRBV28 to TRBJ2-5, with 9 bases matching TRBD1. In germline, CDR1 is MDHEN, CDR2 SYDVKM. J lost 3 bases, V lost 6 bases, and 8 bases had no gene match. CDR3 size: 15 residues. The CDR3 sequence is CASRTGTGFEETQYF. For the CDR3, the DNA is TGTGCCAGCAGGACCGGGACAGGGTTCGAAGAGACCCAGTACTTC.

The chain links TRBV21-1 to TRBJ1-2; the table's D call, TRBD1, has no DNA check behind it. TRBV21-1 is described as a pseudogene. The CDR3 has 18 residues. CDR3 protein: CASSTPGSWHRAIYGYTF. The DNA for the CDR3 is TGTGCCAGCAGCACCCCCGGAAGCTGGCACAGGGCTATCTATGGCTACACCTTC.

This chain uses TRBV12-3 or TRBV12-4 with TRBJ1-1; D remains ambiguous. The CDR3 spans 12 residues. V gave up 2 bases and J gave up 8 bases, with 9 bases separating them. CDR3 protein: CASSLRPGEAFF. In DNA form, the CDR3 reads TGTGCCAGCAGTTTAAGGCCGGGGGAAGCTTTCTTT.

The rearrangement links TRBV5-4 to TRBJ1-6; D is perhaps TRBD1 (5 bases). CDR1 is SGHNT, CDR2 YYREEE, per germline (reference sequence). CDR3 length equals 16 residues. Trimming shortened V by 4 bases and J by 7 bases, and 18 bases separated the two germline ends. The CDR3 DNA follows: TGTGCCAGCAGCCCCCAGGGACTCAGCGGGAATTCACCCCTCCACTTT. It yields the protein CASSPQGLSGNSPLHF.

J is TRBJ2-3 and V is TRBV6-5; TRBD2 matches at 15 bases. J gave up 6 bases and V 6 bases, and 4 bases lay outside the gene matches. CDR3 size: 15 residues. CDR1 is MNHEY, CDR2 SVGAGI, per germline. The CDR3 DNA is TGTGCCAGCAGGAGGACTAGCGGGGGGGAGGATACGCAGTATTTT. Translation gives CASRRTSGGEDTQYF.

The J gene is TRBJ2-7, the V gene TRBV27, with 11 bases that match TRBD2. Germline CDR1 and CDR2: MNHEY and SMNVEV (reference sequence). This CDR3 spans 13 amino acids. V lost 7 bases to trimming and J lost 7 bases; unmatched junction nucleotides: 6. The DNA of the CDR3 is TGTGCCAGCAAACTAGCGGGGGTAGGTGAGCAGTACTTC. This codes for CASKLAGVGEQYF.

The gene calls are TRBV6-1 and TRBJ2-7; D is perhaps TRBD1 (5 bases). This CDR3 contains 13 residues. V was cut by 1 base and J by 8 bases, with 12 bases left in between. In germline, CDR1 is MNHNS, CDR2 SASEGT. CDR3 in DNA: TGTGCCAGCAGTGAAGGCGGCAGGGAAAAGCAGTACTTC. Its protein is CASSEGGREKQYF.

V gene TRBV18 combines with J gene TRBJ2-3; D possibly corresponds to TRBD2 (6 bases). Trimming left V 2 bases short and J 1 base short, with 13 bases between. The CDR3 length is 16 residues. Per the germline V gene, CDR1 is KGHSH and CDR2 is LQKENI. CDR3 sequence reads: CASSPSGRGRTDTQYF. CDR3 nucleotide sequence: TGTGCCAGCTCACCATCAGGGCGGGGTCGCACAGATACGCAGTATTTT.

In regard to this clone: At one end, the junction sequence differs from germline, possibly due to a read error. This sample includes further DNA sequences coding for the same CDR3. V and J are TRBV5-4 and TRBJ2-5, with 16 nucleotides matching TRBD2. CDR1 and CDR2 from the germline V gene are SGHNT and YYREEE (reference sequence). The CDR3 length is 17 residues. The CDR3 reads CASRPGTSGGAGETQYF. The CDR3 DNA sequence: TGTGCTAGCAGACCCGGGACTAGCGGGGGGGCCGGAGAGACCCAGTACTTC.